These 18 T cell receptor beta chains were sequenced from one sample in a study of shared clonotypes between healthy human individuals. Cells designated naive CD8 were CD45RO-negative and were positively selected for CCR7, with terminally differentiated effector memory CD45RA+ cells excluded. Using immunoSEQ multiplex PCR, the repertoire was profiled, and TCRdb retains in-frame clones only, with some absent. Counted here are about 650,000 clones, less than 97% occurring once; the ten biggest clones make up 0.11%. The sample was naive CD8+ T cells sorted from blood. These receptors were obtained from a woman aged 30 to 39 in good health.

The chain links TRBV10-1 to TRBJ2-2; 15 positions match TRBD2. CDR3 size: 17 residues. Germline values: CDR1 WNHNN, CDR2 SYGVQD (reference sequence). The V segment lost 9 bases and the J segment 5 bases; nucleotides outside the gene matches: 10. The CDR3 nucleotides are TGCGCCAGTCTTACGGGACTAGCGGGAGGATTGACCGGGGAGCTGTTTTTT. Amino acid sequence: CASLTGLAGGLTGELFF.

This chain joins TRBV5-6 and TRBJ2-2, with D unresolved. The CDR3 contains 15 residues. CDR1 is SGHDT and CDR2 is YYEEEE in the germline V gene. V was shortened by 0 bases and J by 7 bases, with 13 bases between the two germline ends. Here the CDR3 reads CASSLAEVPGGELFF. The CDR3 nucleotides are TGTGCCAGCAGCTTGGCCGAGGTTCCCGGCGGGGAGCTGTTTTTT.

The J gene is TRBJ2-5, the V gene TRBV28; D may be TRBD2 (5 bases). The CDR3 loop spans 14 amino acids. Trimming took off 6 bases at V and 5 bases at J, with 16 bases between the two ends. CDR1 is MDHEN and CDR2 is SYDVKM in the germline V gene. For the CDR3, the DNA is TGTGCCAGCAGCTTAACGAGGGTTCCGGAGACCCAGTACTTC. It is translated as CASSLTRVPETQYF.

CDR3 residues: CASSEGKNNEQFF. The CDR3 nucleotides read TGTGCCAGCAGTGAAGGTAAAAACAATGAGCAGTTCTTC. The gene calls are TRBV25-1 and TRBJ2-1; no definite D call. The CDR3 has 13 residues. V shed 2 bases and J shed 5 bases, with 7 bases lying between them. The germline gives CDR1 MGHDK, CDR2 SYGVNS.

V usage is TRBV6-5 and J usage is TRBJ2-1; D may be TRBD2 (6 bases). V lost 6 bases and J lost 1, with 10 bases in between. CDR1 and CDR2 from the germline V gene are MNHEY and SVGAGI. This CDR3 region has 14 residues. CDR3 sequence: CASSPGTSYNEQFF. The CDR3, as DNA: TGTGCCAGCAGCCCCGGGACTTCCTACAATGAGCAGTTCTTC.

The chain is built from TRBV5-6 and TRBJ1-1; possibly TRBD1 for D (5 bases). The CDR3 contains 14 residues. The germline CDR1 and CDR2 sequences are SGHDT and YYEEEE. V was clipped by 1 base and J by 3 bases, with 10 bases between them. CDR3 region: CASSLKLQDTEAFF. The CDR3 DNA sequence: TGTGCCAGCAGCTTGAAGTTACAGGACACTGAAGCTTTCTTT.

In DNA form, the CDR3 reads TGTGCCAGCAGTTCCCTCCCTAGCGGCGAGCAGTACTTC. This sequence encodes CASSSLPSGEQYF. This chain joins TRBV28 and TRBJ2-7; TRBD2 matches at 7 bases. V shed 4 bases and J 6 bases; nucleotides not matched to a gene: 6. This CDR3 has 13 amino acids. Germline-derived CDR1 and CDR2 are MDHEN and SYDVKM.

The V call is TRBV5-4, the J call TRBJ2-7; the match to TRBD1 covers 7 bases. V gave up 5 bases and J gave up 1 base; unmatched junction bases: 3. The CDR3 extends over 13 amino acids. The V gene's germline CDR1 is SGHNT and CDR2 YYREEE (reference sequence). The CDR3 loop reads CASSLQGSYEQYF. DNA for the CDR3: TGTGCCAGCAGTTTACAGGGGTCCTACGAGCAGTACTTC.

The chain is built from TRBV19 and TRBJ2-7; D ambiguous. This CDR3 contains 13 residues. The germline gives CDR1 LNHDA, CDR2 SQIVND (reference sequence). V gave up 3 bases and J gave up 3 bases, with 9 bases separating them. CDR3 region: CASSISLGYEQYF. The CDR3 nucleotides are TGTGCCAGTAGTATCTCGTTAGGCTACGAGCAGTACTTC.

The chain is built from TRBV13 and TRBJ1-1, with D perhaps TRBD1 (6 bases). Germline V gives CDR1 PRHDT, CDR2 FYEKMQ (reference sequence). The CDR3 length is 16 residues. The germline V and J ends were trimmed by 4 bases and 5 bases, with 20 bases remaining between them. CDR3 in amino acids: CASSCAGDSFPTEAFF. The CDR3 region has the DNA TGTGCCAGCAGCTGCGCAGGGGACTCCTTTCCGACTGAAGCTTTCTTT.

As DNA, the CDR3 is TGCAGCGTTGTAGGGGGAGTTTGGTACAATGAGCAGTTCTTC. This translates into CSVVGGVWYNEQFF. This chain connects TRBV29-1 to TRBJ2-1; D might be TRBD1 (6 bases). Germline V gives CDR1 SQVTM, CDR2 ANQGSEA. V lost 4 bases and J lost 4, with 14 bases in between. The CDR3 length is 14 residues.

V gene TRBV28 combines with J gene TRBJ2-3; D unclear. The CDR3 contains 13 residues. Deletions cut 4 bases from V and 8 bases from J, with 13 bases between. The germline CDR1 and CDR2 sequences are MDHEN and SYDVKM. CDR3 loop: CASSSSLGATQYF. The CDR3 DNA follows: TGTGCCAGCAGTTCCTCCCTAGGTGCTACGCAGTATTTT. Full variable domain (missing parts from reference TRBV28 and TRBJ2-3): DVKVTQSSRYLVKRTGEKVFLECVQDMDHENMFWYRQDPGLGLRLIYFSYDVKMKEKGDIPEGYSVSREKKERFSLILESASTNQTSMYLCASSSSLGATQYFGPGTRLTVL.

The genes are TRBV11-2 and TRBJ2-7; D is perhaps TRBD1 (6 bases). Per germline, CDR1 SGHAT and CDR2 FQNNGV. CDR3 length equals 16 residues. The V end was cut by 7 bases, the J end by 3 bases, with 22 bases between. The CDR3 bases are TGTGCCAGCACCCCAGGGCGGCTGGACAGCCTCTACGAGCAGTACTTC. Translated: CASTPGRLDSLYEQYF.

The chain couples TRBV5-1 to TRBJ1-4, with TRBD1 identical over 11 bases. After removal of 0 bases from V and 8 bases from J, the junction contained 9 bases not matched to a gene. Germline V gene lookup returns CDR1 SGHRS and CDR2 YFSETQ. CDR3 size: 17 residues. The CDR3 DNA reads as TGCGCCAGCAGCTTGGAGCTTTTGGACAGGGGGCAAGAAAAACTGTTTTTT. Its translation: CASSLELLDRGQEKLFF.

V and J are TRBV27 and TRBJ2-2; maybe TRBD2 (6 bases). The CDR3 length is 17 residues. Germline V gene sequence: CDR1 MNHEY, CDR2 SMNVEV (reference sequence). Trimming shortened V by 3 bases and J by 9 bases, and 23 bases separated the two germline ends. The CDR3, as DNA: TGTGCCAGCAGTTTCTTAAGCGGGCACCCTTTACAAAGGGAGCTGTTTTTT. Protein: CASSFLSGHPLQRELFF.

The chain joins TRBV27 to TRBJ1-5; weak D call: TRBD1 (5 bases). The germline V and J ends were trimmed by 6 bases and 6 bases, with 15 bases remaining between them. CDR3 size: 14 residues. CDR1 and CDR2 from the germline V gene are MNHEY and SMNVEV (reference sequence). The CDR3 nucleotides read TGTGCCAGCAGCTCATTAGGGGTCGGTCAGCCCCAGCATTTT. This sequence encodes CASSSLGVGQPQHF.

The rearrangement uses TRBV28 and TRBJ2-4; 10 nucleotides agree with TRBD1. This CDR3 comprises 17 residues. Trimming cost V 7 bases and J 5 bases; bases outside gene matches: 14. Germline loops: CDR1 MDHEN, CDR2 SYDVKM. The CDR3 sequence: CASTLSPDRGWENIQYF. The CDR3, as DNA: TGTGCCAGCACCTTATCCCCGGACAGGGGGTGGGAAAACATTCAGTACTTC.

V gene TRBV5-1 combines with J gene TRBJ1-1; D uncertain. Germline CDR1 SGHRS, CDR2 YFSETQ. CDR3 size: 14 residues. V gave up 4 bases and J gave up 1 base, with 11 bases separating them. CDR3 protein: CASSRTKKNTEAFF. As DNA, the CDR3 is TGCGCCAGCAGCCGGACCAAGAAGAACACTGAAGCTTTCTTT.